These 23 T cell receptor beta chains were all obtained from the same sample, sequenced in a study of shared clonotypes between healthy human individuals. Generated by immunoSEQ multiplex PCR, the TCRdb table keeps only in-frame clones and is missing some. The data show approximately 980,000 clones, with approximately 80% seen just once and roughly 1.5% held by the top ten. Sequenced sample: memory CD4+ T cells sorted from blood. Subset denoted: CD45RA-negative fraction. These receptors all come from a young man in good health.

The chain joins TRBV5-4 to TRBJ2-1, with 7 bases aligning to TRBD1. This CDR3 contains 16 residues. Germline CDR1 reads SGHNT; CDR2 reads YYREEE (reference sequence). With 0 bases clipped from V and 5 bases from J, the junction kept 8 bases outside the gene matches. CDR3 loop: CASSLGMGQHNNEQFF. CDR3 coding DNA: TGTGCCAGCAGCTTGGGTATGGGACAGCATAACAATGAGCAGTTCTTC. Filled out from reference TRBV5-4 and TRBJ2-1, the complete variable domain reads ETGVTQSPTHLIKTRGQQVTLRCSSQSGHNTVSWYQQALGQGPQFIFQYYREEENGRGNFPPRFSGLQFPNYSSELNVNALELDDSALYLCASSLGMGQHNNEQFFGPGTRLTVL.

This rearrangement joins TRBV6-5 to TRBJ2-7; 7 positions agree with TRBD1. Losses at the gene ends were 4 bases for V and 6 bases for J; bases not matched to a gene: 6. Germline CDR1 MNHEY, CDR2 SVGAGI. The CDR3 sequence is 13 residues long. CDR3 protein: CASSFLTGSEQYF. In DNA, the CDR3 is TGTGCCAGCAGTTTCCTGACAGGGTCCGAGCAGTACTTC.

The chain carries TRBV10-1 and TRBJ1-6; TRBD1 matches at 8 bases. The V and J ends lost 6 bases and 10 bases, in that order; junction bases with no gene match: 11. There are 15 residues in the CDR3. Germline V lookup: CDR1 WNHNN, CDR2 SYGVQD (reference sequence). CDR3 in DNA: TGCGCCAGCAGCAAAGACAGGGGATTTGGATCACCCCTCCACTTT. Amino acid sequence: CASSKDRGFGSPLHF.

The V and J genes are TRBV5-1 and TRBJ2-3, with 8 bases that match TRBD2. Germline-derived CDR1 and CDR2 are SGHRS and YFSETQ. V lost 4 bases, J lost 4 bases, and 11 bases stayed unmatched. The CDR3 totals 16 residues. CDR3 nucleotides: TGCGCCAGCAGCCCACGGGAGGGAGGGCCATCAGATACGCAGTATTTT. It translates to CASSPREGGPSDTQYF.

The CDR3 is CASSPSGRSYNEQFF. The CDR3 DNA is TGTGCCAGCAGTCCTAGCGGGAGGTCCTACAATGAGCAGTTCTTC. The rearrangement joins TRBV5-6 to TRBJ2-1; 11 bases match TRBD2. This CDR3 spans 15 amino acids. Germline CDR1 SGHDT, CDR2 YYEEEE. V dropped 5 bases and J dropped 1; count of bases not matched to a gene: 2. Complete variable domain (other parts from reference TRBV5-6 and TRBJ2-1): DAGVTQSPTHLIKTRGQQVTLRCSPKSGHDTVSWYQQALGQGPQFIFQYYEEEERQRGNFPDRFSGHQFPNYSSELNVNALLLGDSALYLCASSPSGRSYNEQFFGPGTRLTVL.

This clone was detected only a few times. CDR3: CASSLFRDLRGNTEAFF. DNA of the CDR3: TGCGCCAGCAGCTTGTTCCGGGACCTTCGAGGCAACACTGAAGCTTTCTTT. The chain employs TRBV5-1 and TRBJ1-1, with D perhaps matching TRBD1 (5 bases). Trimming took 1 base from V and 2 from J, leaving 18 bases between them. The CDR3 covers 17 residues. Looked up from germline, CDR1 is SGHRS and CDR2 is YFSETQ.

The gene calls are TRBV5-1 and TRBJ2-1; TRBD1 matches 10 bases. The CDR3 is made up of 15 amino acids. Germline loops: CDR1 SGHRS, CDR2 YFSETQ. The V gene end was trimmed by 4 bases and the J gene end by 6 bases; junction bases not matched to a gene: 7. DNA of the CDR3: TGCGCCAGCAGCAGTCGACAGGGGGCCTTCAATGAGCAGTTCTTC. Amino acids: CASSSRQGAFNEQFF.

This chain links TRBV28 with TRBJ1-2; TRBD1 agrees at 8 bases. The CDR3 has 12 amino acids. Germline CDR1 and CDR2: MDHEN and SYDVKM. Trimming removed 8 bases from V and 5 bases from J; junction bases left unmatched: 4. CDR3 amino acids: CASRDRLYGYTF. The CDR3 DNA reads as TGTGCCAGCCGGGACAGGTTATATGGCTACACCTTC.

The genes are TRBV5-1 and TRBJ1-4; TRBD1 matches 7 bases. The CDR3 covers 14 residues. CDR1 is SGHRS, CDR2 YFSETQ, per germline. The J segment lost 4 bases and the V segment lost 4 bases, leaving 4 bases of the junction unmatched. The CDR3 DNA follows: TGCGCCAGCAGCGGGACAGACCATAATGAAAAACTGTTTTTT. It is translated as CASSGTDHNEKLFF.

The V gene is TRBV28, the J gene TRBJ2-7; D is undetermined. Trimming removed 7 bases at V and 2 bases at J, with 15 bases between. Germline assignment: CDR1 MDHEN and CDR2 SYDVKM. CDR3 length: 14 residues. DNA for the CDR3: TGTGCCAGCATCCCGGACCGGACGACCTACGAGCAGTACTTC. It is translated as CASIPDRTTYEQYF.

J is TRBJ1-3 and V is TRBV19; tentative D call: TRBD1 (5 bases). CDR3 length equals 15 residues. CDR1 and CDR2 from the germline V gene are LNHDA and SQIVND (reference sequence). Deletions cut 7 bases from V and 0 bases from J, with 13 bases between. The CDR3 DNA is TGTGCCAGTACACGAATGGGGCTCTCTGGAAACACCATATATTTT. Amino acid sequence: CASTRMGLSGNTIYF.

This chain links TRBV20-1 with TRBJ2-7; D is undetermined. CDR1 DFQATT and CDR2 SNEGSKA come from the germline V gene (reference sequence). The CDR3 consists of 11 residues. Trimming stripped 5 bases from V and 2 bases from J, with 7 bases between. CDR3 DNA: TGCAGTGCTGCCAGTCCCTACGAGCAGTACTTC. Translating it yields CSAASPYEQYF.

With regard to this clone: A much larger clonotype is one base distant, so this may be a read error. The chain recombines TRBV2 with TRBJ2-2; D is unresolved. The CDR3 runs 14 residues. Germline loops: CDR1 SNHLY, CDR2 FYNNEI. V lost 4 bases to trimming and J lost 0 bases, with 6 bases between them. In DNA, the CDR3 is TGTGCCAGCAGTGGACGGACGAACACCGGGGAGCTGTTTTTT. Translated: CASSGRTNTGELFF.

This clone has more than one count but fewer than ten. The junction departs from germline at one end; a sequencing error may be responsible. This rearrangement joins TRBV7-7 to TRBJ2-1; D tentatively fits TRBD1 or TRBD2 (5 bases each). Germline-derived CDR1 and CDR2 are SSHAT and FNYEAQ (reference sequence). The CDR3 totals 15 residues. The CDR3 DNA reads as TGTGCTAGCAGCTTGGGACCGGGCAAAACCAATGAGCAGTTCTTC. It specifies CASSLGPGKTNEQFF.

The CDR3: CASSAAQQGARPQHF. Written as DNA, the CDR3 is TGTGCCAGTAGTGCGGCCCAACAGGGGGCTCGGCCCCAGCATTTT. The chain has TRBV19 and TRBJ1-5, with 9 bases lining up with TRBD1. CDR3 length: 15 residues. V was clipped by 5 bases and J by 9 bases; unmatched bases: 11. The germline gives CDR1 LNHDA, CDR2 SQIVND (reference sequence). Looking up the rest from reference TRBV19 and TRBJ1-5 gives the full variable domain: DGGITQSPKYLFRKEGQNVTLSCEQNLNHDAMYWYRQDPGQGLRLIYYSQIVNDFQKGDIAEGYSVSREKKESFPLTVTSAQKNPTAFYLCASSAAQQGARPQHFGDGTRLSIL.

This clone was counted a few times. The rearrangement joins TRBV6-1 to TRBJ1-2, with 9 bases identical to TRBD1. The germline V gene has CDR1 MNHNS and CDR2 SASEGT. The length of the CDR3 is 12 residues. V lost 7 bases, J lost 8 bases, and 5 bases stayed unmatched. The CDR3 DNA is TGTGCCAGCACCTTGGACAGGGGCGGCTACACCTTC. This codes for CASTLDRGGYTF.

V usage is TRBV30 and J usage is TRBJ1-5; no definite D call. The CDR3 consists of 15 residues. V lost 0 bases and J 4 bases, leaving 13 bases between the germline ends. CDR1 is GTSNPN, CDR2 SVGIG, per germline (reference sequence). The CDR3 nucleotides are TGTGCCTGGAGTGTACGGTCAGGTTCTAATCAGCCCCAGCATTTT. Its translation is CAWSVRSGSNQPQHF.

The chain carries TRBV11-2 and TRBJ2-7; D gene uncertain. Germline lookup yields CDR1 SGHAT and CDR2 FQNNGV. There are 13 residues in the CDR3. Trimming removed 2 bases from V and 9 bases from J, with 14 bases in between. CDR3 DNA sequence: TGTGCCAGCAGCTTAATCACGGCAATGGGGCAGTACTTC. Translated: CASSLITAMGQYF.

This clone was counted a single time. This chain connects TRBV7-2 to TRBJ2-1; 7 bases agree with TRBD2. The CDR3 length is 15 residues. Trimming took 5 bases from V and 2 from J; bases not matched to a gene: 6. The germline V gene encodes CDR1 SGHTA and CDR2 FQGNSA. The DNA of the CDR3 is TGTGCCAGCAGCCAAGGCGGACTAGCCTACAATGAGCAGTTCTTC. Encoded protein: CASSQGGLAYNEQFF.

In nucleotides, the CDR3 is TGTGCCAGCAGCCGAGGGACCGGGGCTAACTATGGCTACACCTTC. It specifies CASSRGTGANYGYTF. V usage is TRBV28 and J usage is TRBJ1-2; D is perhaps TRBD1 (5 bases). Germline-derived CDR1 and CDR2 are MDHEN and SYDVKM. V lost 6 bases, J lost 0 bases, and 14 bases lay in between. The CDR3 spans 15 residues.

At least ten counts were recorded for this clone. The chain carries TRBV5-1 and TRBJ2-2, with a weak D call TRBD1 (5 bases). Trimming cost V 0 bases and J 6 bases, with 12 bases left between them. The germline gives CDR1 SGHRS, CDR2 YFSETQ. CDR3 size: 15 residues. The CDR3 here is CASSLDGKGSGELFF. The CDR3 bases are TGCGCCAGCAGCTTGGACGGAAAGGGGTCCGGGGAGCTGTTTTTT.

The chain joins TRBV10-2 to TRBJ1-2; D is possibly TRBD1 (6 bases). Germline V gives CDR1 WSHSY, CDR2 SAAADI. V was clipped by 7 bases and J by 3 bases, with 12 bases between them. This CDR3 is 13 amino acids long. CDR3 sequence reads: CASTGGAHYGYTF. In nucleotides, the CDR3 is TGCGCCAGCACCGGGGGGGCCCACTATGGCTACACCTTC.

This clone was seen once. The V and J genes are TRBV6-5 and TRBJ2-1; perhaps TRBD2 as D (5 bases). Germline loops: CDR1 MNHEY, CDR2 SVGAGI. The CDR3 consists of 12 residues. Trimming stripped 9 bases from V and 6 bases from J, with 12 bases between. The CDR3 loop reads CASSGRVNEQFF. CDR3 bases: TGTGCCAGTTCGGGAAGGGTCAATGAGCAGTTCTTC.